Each of the 20 T cell receptor beta chains below was sequenced from the same sample in a study of T-cell memory formation after mild COVID-19. From the 5' RACE reads, TCRdb called clonotypes with MiXCR, one entry per CDR3 protein. Of over 55,000 distinct CDR3 sequences listed, roughly an eighth are singletons. The sample comprised PBMCs or a T cell subset sorted from them (not recorded which). These receptors originate from a man between 18 and 35 years old who had mild COVID-19 (a few samples of this study predate the infection). Cell type and time point are not known.

The rearrangement joins TRBV28 to TRBJ2-6; 7 bases match TRBD1. There are 15 residues in the CDR3. Germline V gene lookup returns CDR1 MDHEN and CDR2 SYDVKM. V was clipped by 5 bases and J by 0 bases; unmatched bases: 1. CDR3 sequence (DNA): TGTGCCAGCAGTGGGACAGTCTCTGGGGCCAACGTCCTGACTTTC. Residues: CASSGTVSGANVLTF.

This clonotype is categorized as medium-sized. The chain is built from TRBV18 and TRBJ2-7; 7 bases fit TRBD1. The germline gives CDR1 KGHSH, CDR2 LQKENI. The CDR3 runs 16 residues. Trimming removed 0 bases from V and 3 bases from J; junction bases left unmatched: 8. CDR3 sequence reads: CASSPPGTGVLYEQYF. The CDR3 DNA reads as TGTGCCAGCTCACCACCGGGTACAGGGGTCCTCTACGAGCAGTACTTC. Based on the CDR3 plus reference TRBV18 and TRBJ2-7, the full variable domain is NAGVMQNPRHLVRRRGQEARLRCSPMKGHSHVYWYRQLPEEGLKFMVYLQKENIIDESGMPKERFSAEFPKEGPSILRIQQVVRGDSAAYFCASSPPGTGVLYEQYFGPGTRLTVT.

In this sample, this clonotype turned up a few times. The chain uses TRBV6-5 and TRBJ1-3; no reliable D call. This CDR3 comprises 14 residues. Germline V gene data show CDR1 as MNHEY and CDR2 as SVGAGI. V lost 5 bases and J lost 6, with 14 bases in between. CDR3 DNA: TGTGCCAGCAGTGTGACTCCCGTGGCAAACACCATATATTTT. It encodes CASSVTPVANTIYF.

The chain uses TRBV7-2 and TRBJ2-7; D unclear. Trimming pared 1 base from V and 5 bases from J, leaving 9 bases between. Germline V gives CDR1 SGHTA, CDR2 FQGNSA. CDR3 length: 13 residues. CDR3 DNA sequence: TGTGCCAGCAGCTTAGACCCTTACAACGAGCAGTACTTC. Amino acid sequence: CASSLDPYNEQYF.

This clonotype was detected many times. This chain joins TRBV7-9 and TRBJ2-7; 7 bases are a match to TRBD2. Germline V gene sequence: CDR1 SEHNR, CDR2 FQNEAQ (reference sequence). The V segment lost 5 bases and the J segment 7 bases; nucleotides outside the gene matches: 11. CDR3 length: 14 residues. The CDR3 DNA sequence: TGTGCCAGCAGCACCCCCGGCTTGGGGGGGGAGCAGTACTTC. It is translated as CASSTPGLGGEQYF.

The chain has TRBV18 and TRBJ1-5; 8 nucleotides agree with TRBD1. V lost 3 bases to trimming and J lost 7 bases; unmatched junction nucleotides: 5. CDR3 length equals 14 residues. Germline CDR1 is KGHSH and CDR2 is LQKENI. This chain's CDR3 is CASSPGTGQQPQHF. The CDR3 DNA reads as TGTGCCAGCTCACCCGGGACAGGACAACAGCCCCAGCATTTT.

This clonotype was observed a few times. J is TRBJ2-7 and V is TRBV6-6; no firm D call. The germline V gene has CDR1 MNHNY and CDR2 SVGAGI (reference sequence). Trimming shortened V by 0 bases and J by 6 bases, and 6 bases separated the two germline ends. There are 12 residues in the CDR3. CDR3 sequence reads: CASSYSRGEQYF. CDR3 in DNA: TGTGCCAGCAGTTACTCTAGAGGCGAGCAGTACTTC.

This clonotype was seen repeatedly, ten times or more. V is TRBV12-3 or TRBV12-4 and J is TRBJ2-3; TRBD1 matches at 8 bases. V shed 7 bases, J shed 3 bases, and the junction held 6 bases outside the gene matches. This CDR3 comprises 14 residues. The CDR3 region has the DNA TGTGCCAGCACCGGAACAGGGGGTACAGATACGCAGTATTTT. Residues: CASTGTGGTDTQYF.

CDR3 sequence: CAWSRNFEEETQYF. CDR3 bases: TGTGCCTGGAGTAGGAACTTCGAAGAAGAGACCCAGTACTTC. This chain links TRBV30 with TRBJ2-5; no clear D. Germline lookup yields CDR1 GTSNPN and CDR2 SVGIG (reference sequence). CDR3 length: 14 residues. Trimming removed 2 bases at V and 3 bases at J, with 13 bases between.

The J gene is TRBJ1-6, the V gene TRBV5-1, with D possibly matching TRBD1 (5 bases). This CDR3 region has 15 residues. Trimming cost V 7 bases and J 5 bases, with 16 bases left between them. Germline assignment: CDR1 SGHRS and CDR2 YFSETQ. The CDR3 reads CASQTTGTDNSPLHF. As DNA, the CDR3 is TGCGCCAGCCAAACAACCGGGACGGATAATTCACCCCTCCACTTT.

The V gene is TRBV5-4, the J gene TRBJ2-3; 8 bases map to TRBD1. The CDR3 consists of 14 residues. Germline V gene sequence: CDR1 SGHNT, CDR2 YYREEE (reference sequence). J lost 5 bases, V lost 4 bases, and 6 bases had no gene match. The CDR3 is CASSPFTGGDTQYF. CDR3 nucleotides: TGTGCCAGCAGCCCGTTTACAGGGGGAGATACGCAGTATTTT.

This chain links TRBV11-1 with TRBJ1-6; D not certain. The CDR3 is 14 residues long. The V end was cut by 5 bases, the J end by 7 bases, with 12 bases between. Germline V gene lookup returns CDR1 SGHAT and CDR2 FQDESV (reference sequence). CDR3 bases: TGTGCCAGCAGCCTGGGCCAAAGAAATTCACCCCTCCACTTT. As protein: CASSLGQRNSPLHF.

A few counts support this clonotype. The chain employs TRBV20-1 and TRBJ2-3, with 10 bases aligning to TRBD2. The CDR3 covers 13 residues. V lost 5 bases, J lost 5 bases, and 4 bases stayed unmatched. CDR1 is DFQATT and CDR2 is SNEGSKA in the germline V gene (reference sequence). The DNA of the CDR3 is TGCAGTGCTGTAGCGGGGGGAAAAGATACGCAGTATTTT. Translation: CSAVAGGKDTQYF.

V gene TRBV18 combines with J gene TRBJ1-2, with a possible D match to TRBD1 (5 bases). Germline values: CDR1 KGHSH, CDR2 LQKENI. The length of the CDR3 is 13 residues. V was cut by 2 bases and J by 6 bases, with 10 bases left in between. The CDR3 nucleotides read TGTGCCAGCTCACCAGCAGGGCGGGATGGCTACACCTTC. Encoded protein: CASSPAGRDGYTF.

V gene TRBV7-2 combines with J gene TRBJ1-5, with 8 bases matching TRBD1. CDR3 length: 13 residues. Germline CDR1 is SGHTA and CDR2 is FQGNSA. V shed 3 bases and J 7 bases; nucleotides not matched to a gene: 2. The CDR3 region has the DNA TGTGCCAGCAGCTTGACAGGGGAACAGCCCCAGCATTTT. Translating it yields CASSLTGEQPQHF.

The V and J genes are TRBV2 and TRBJ2-5; tentative D call: TRBD2 (6 bases). CDR1 SNHLY and CDR2 FYNNEI come from the germline V gene. V was clipped by 6 bases and J by 2 bases, with 13 bases between them. The CDR3 runs to 14 residues. In DNA form, the CDR3 reads TGTGCCAGCAGGGAACCGGGACTGCAAGAGACCCAGTACTTC. Protein product: CASREPGLQETQYF.

This clonotype was seen a handful of times. CDR3 sequence (DNA): TGCGCCAGCAGCCCCGGCTGGGACACCATATATTTT. Protein sequence: CASSPGWDTIYF. The chain recombines TRBV5-1 with TRBJ1-3; D remains ambiguous. V was shortened by 4 bases and J by 8 bases, with 10 bases between the two germline ends. Per germline, CDR1 SGHRS and CDR2 YFSETQ. There are 12 residues in the CDR3.

This clonotype has more than one count but fewer than ten. The rearrangement joins TRBV3-1 to TRBJ2-7; no firm D call. The length of the CDR3 is 15 residues. Per the germline V gene, CDR1 is LGHDT and CDR2 is YNNKEL (reference sequence). The V gene lost 1 base and the J gene lost 7 bases, with 17 bases spanning the gap. This chain's CDR3 is CASSQGAGPTGEQYF. As DNA, the CDR3 is TGTGCCAGCAGCCAAGGGGCAGGCCCTACGGGTGAGCAGTACTTC.

The V and J genes are TRBV9 and TRBJ2-7, with D perhaps TRBD2 (5 bases). Germline CDR1 is SGDLS and CDR2 is YYNGEE. The V gene lost 0 bases and the J gene lost 4 bases, with 17 bases spanning the gap. The CDR3 runs 16 residues. DNA of the CDR3: TGTGCCAGCAGCGTAGCGCCCTCGGACTTCGCATACGAGCAGTACTTC. It specifies CASSVAPSDFAYEQYF.

V and J are TRBV12-3 or TRBV12-4 and TRBJ1-1, with 9 bases matching TRBD1. The CDR3 sequence is 13 residues long. With V trimmed by 5 bases and J by 8 bases, 6 bases remained unmatched. CDR3 residues: CASSPQTGGEAFF. The DNA for the CDR3 is TGTGCCAGCAGTCCTCAGACAGGGGGGGAAGCTTTCTTT.